This T cell receptor beta chain was retrieved from a study of beta chain features in type 1 diabetes. Study details: Sorted cells, approximately 110,000,000 in number, were examined across all samples. General study findings and limits: PCR may have favored shorter templates equally in patients and controls.

Each sorted population was over 95% pure. Expressed TCRB transcripts were sequenced after all isolated RNA was converted to cDNA. The data were produced by immunoSEQ multiplex PCR, yet TCRdb's version contains in-frame clones alone and is incomplete. The table has 300,000 to 350,000 clones, 14% seen once. The CDR3 is 13 amino acids. CDR1 and CDR2 from the germline V gene are KGHSH and LQKENI. Trimming left V 2 bases short and J 5 bases short, with 9 bases between. Many counts were recorded for this clone. The antigen is not known. The sequence was obtained from a man aged 30 to 39 in good health. The chain combines TRBV18 with TRBJ1-2, with D perhaps TRBD1 (5 bases). Sequenced input: central memory CD4+ T cells from blood. This CDR3 is CASSPETEYGYTF. CDR3 nucleotide sequence: TGTGCCAGCTCACCAGAGACAGAGTATGGCTACACCTTC.